This TCR beta chain was profiled in a study of shared clonotypes between healthy human individuals. Study conclusions and caveats: Sequencing of the sorted subsets was shown by rarefaction to be incomplete despite large depth. Generation of non-shared clonotypes was less probable than generation of clonotypes shared by all four donors.

At deep level, the assay was performed. Sequencing used immunoSEQ multiplex PCR; TCRdb keeps in-frame clones, though not all of them. The sample lists about 700,000 clones; just over 90% were seen once. Naive CD8 cells lacked CD45RO, underwent positive selection for CCR7 and left out terminally differentiated effector memory CD45RA+ cells. The CDR3 is 16 residues long. V gave up 6 bases and J gave up 7 bases; unmatched junction bases: 15. The germline CDR1 and CDR2 sequences are MRHNA and SNTAGT. Comments on this clone: The antigen remains unidentified.

Sequencing was performed on naive CD8+ T cells sorted from blood. The genes are TRBV6-4 and TRBJ2-1; 7 bases agree with TRBD2. This receptor was obtained from a man under 40 in good health. This CDR3 reads CASSYAWRERENEQFF. CDR3 DNA: TGTGCCAGCAGCTACGCTTGGCGGGAGAGGGAAAATGAGCAGTTCTTC.